A selection of T cell receptor beta chains follows, all from one sample in a study of regulatory T cells in long-lasting Graves disease. From the multiplex PCR reads, TCRdb called clonotypes with MiXCR, one entry per CDR3 protein. The table has under 300,000 distinct CDR3 sequences, around 20% seen once; the top ten hold approximately 15%. The specimen comprised peripheral blood mononuclear cells (PBMCs), sampled at new diagnosis, from a patient treated with antithyroid drugs. The receptors here all came from a female donor with Graves disease. Both conserved end residues are part of each CDR3. D genes are given only for firm matches. Only some rows state a clone size, as once, few, many or a class for expanded clones.

j_call d_call clone_size v_call cdr3_nt cdr3_aa
TRBJ2-3 NA few TRBV7-2 TGTGCCAGCAGCACCCACAGCACAGATACGCAGTATTTT CASSTHSTDTQYF
TRBJ2-1 NA many TRBV27 TGTGCCAGCAGTCCCCACTCAAGACTATCCTACAATGAGCAGTTCTTC CASSPHSRLSYNEQFF
TRBJ1-1 NA NA TRBV15 TGTGCCACCAGCAGAGATAGGAAAGGTCCGGCTTTCTTT CATSRDRKGPAFF
TRBJ2-7 TRBD1 NA TRBV3-1 TGTGCCAGCAGCCGGCCCGGGACAGGGTATGACTACGAGCAGTACTTC CASSRPGTGYDYEQYF
TRBJ2-7 NA many TRBV7-2 TGTGCCAGCAGCTTAGGAACAGGTATGGCCCACGAGCAGTACTTC CASSLGTGMAHEQYF
TRBJ2-7 NA many TRBV7-9 TGTGCCAGCAGCCCCGCCGGGACCCACTACGAGCAGTACTTC CASSPAGTHYEQYF
TRBJ2-7 NA many TRBV12-3/TRBV12-4 TGTGCCAGCACTAAAAATCTCGGGCAGGGTGGAGAGCAGTACTTC CASTKNLGQGGEQYF
TRBJ1-5 NA NA TRBV5-5 TGTGCCAGCAGCTTGGCCGGTCAGGGAGGTTGGAATCAGCCCCAGCATTTT CASSLAGQGGWNQPQHF
TRBJ2-7 NA few TRBV11-1 TGTGCCAGCAGCTTCAGGGGAACCTACGAGCAGTACTTC CASSFRGTYEQYF
TRBJ1-5 TRBD1 many TRBV29-1 TGCAGCGTTACGCTGGAGGGACAGGGGCTGGGTCAGCCCCAGCATTTT CSVTLEGQGLGQPQHF
TRBJ2-2 NA NA TRBV7-3 TGTGCCAGCAGCTTAAGTCGGCTGACCGGGGAGCTGTTTTTT CASSLSRLTGELFF